A selection of T cell receptor beta chains follows, all from one sample in a study of Ad26.COV2.S vaccination and SARS-CoV-2 variants. Profiling relied on immunoSEQ multiplex PCR, and the TCRdb table lists in-frame clones only, not all of them. This sample has around 270,000 clones; 87% occur once, and the top ten carry less than 3.5%. The source material was peripheral blood, sampled in a trial of Ad26.COV2.S vaccine versus placebo. These receptors were obtained from a person aged 18-65 years who received the Ad26.COV2.S COVID-19 vaccine or a placebo. Each CDR3 is given with its conserved first and last residue. Each record gives: clone size, D gene, V gene, J gene, CDR3 protein, CDR3 DNA. The D gene is left open where the match is weak. Where a row states a size, it is once, few, many or the class of an expanded clone; other rows omit it.

clone size: .
D gene: .
V gene: TRBV6-2/TRBV6-3
J gene: TRBJ2-1
CDR3 protein: CASSYPADRSNEQFF
CDR3 DNA: TGTGCCAGCAGTTACCCTGCTGACAGAAGCAATGAGCAGTTCTTC

clone size: .
D gene: TRBD2
V gene: TRBV9
J gene: TRBJ2-2
CDR3 protein: CASMPSGGTSTGELFF
CDR3 DNA: TGTGCCAGCATGCCATCGGGGGGTACGAGCACCGGGGAGCTGTTTTTT

clone size: .
D gene: .
V gene: TRBV6-6
J gene: TRBJ2-7
CDR3 protein: CASSRSTATYEQYF
CDR3 DNA: TGTGCCAGCAGTCGATCGACTGCCACCTACGAGCAGTACTTC

clone size: once
D gene: TRBD2
V gene: TRBV11-2
J gene: TRBJ2-5
CDR3 protein: CASSPASGIGAQYF
CDR3 DNA: TGTGCCAGCAGCCCCGCTAGCGGGATCGGAGCCCAGTACTTC

clone size: .
D gene: .
V gene: TRBV12-3/TRBV12-4
J gene: TRBJ2-7
CDR3 protein: CASSRGRVYEQYF
CDR3 DNA: TGTGCCAGCAGTAGGGGAAGAGTCTACGAGCAGTACTTC

clone size: once
D gene: .
V gene: TRBV6-6
J gene: TRBJ2-5
CDR3 protein: CASIFGENFQETQYF
CDR3 DNA: TGTGCCAGCATTTTCGGGGAGAACTTTCAAGAGACCCAGTACTTC

clone size: .
D gene: .
V gene: TRBV9
J gene: TRBJ2-5
CDR3 protein: CASSVDPGEETQYF
CDR3 DNA: TGTGCCAGCAGCGTAGATCCGGGAGAAGAGACCCAGTACTTC

clone size: .
D gene: TRBD2
V gene: TRBV18
J gene: TRBJ2-1
CDR3 protein: CASSPLTSGRGSFNEQFF
CDR3 DNA: TGTGCCAGCTCACCATTAACTAGCGGGAGGGGATCCTTCAATGAGCAGTTCTTC

clone size: .
D gene: TRBD2
V gene: TRBV7-2
J gene: TRBJ2-1
CDR3 protein: CASSKLAGGRAYNEQFF
CDR3 DNA: TGTGCCAGCAGCAAACTAGCGGGAGGACGGGCCTACAATGAGCAGTTCTTC

clone size: .
D gene: TRBD1
V gene: TRBV19
J gene: TRBJ1-1
CDR3 protein: CASSFGTARTEAFF
CDR3 DNA: TGTGCCAGTAGTTTCGGGACAGCGCGCACTGAAGCTTTCTTT

clone size: .
D gene: .
V gene: TRBV5-8
J gene: TRBJ1-5
CDR3 protein: CASSPNRGNQPQHF
CDR3 DNA: TGTGCCAGCAGCCCGAACAGGGGCAATCAGCCCCAGCATTTT

clone size: .
D gene: .
V gene: TRBV7-9
J gene: TRBJ1-2
CDR3 protein: CASSQGANYGYTF
CDR3 DNA: TGTGCCAGCAGTCAAGGAGCTAACTATGGCTACACCTTC

clone size: .
D gene: TRBD1
V gene: TRBV10-3
J gene: TRBJ1-5
CDR3 protein: CAISEDRDQPQHF
CDR3 DNA: TGTGCCATCAGTGAAGACAGGGACCAGCCCCAGCATTTT

clone size: .
D gene: TRBD2
V gene: TRBV5-1
J gene: TRBJ2-5
CDR3 protein: CASSLISGVETQYF
CDR3 DNA: TGCGCCAGCAGCTTGATAAGCGGGGTCGAGACCCAGTACTTC

clone size: .
D gene: .
V gene: TRBV30
J gene: TRBJ1-2
CDR3 protein: CAWSPRGYDGYTF
CDR3 DNA: TGTGCCTGGAGTCCCAGGGGCTATGATGGCTACACCTTC

clone size: .
D gene: .
V gene: TRBV9
J gene: TRBJ2-1
CDR3 protein: CASSPLGSSYNEQFF
CDR3 DNA: TGTGCCAGCAGCCCCCTCGGGAGCTCCTACAATGAGCAGTTCTTC

clone size: few
D gene: TRBD2
V gene: TRBV4-3
J gene: TRBJ2-2
CDR3 protein: CASKRSGGADGELFF
CDR3 DNA: TGCGCCAGCAAGCGAAGCGGGGGGGCTGACGGGGAGCTGTTTTTT

clone size: .
D gene: TRBD2
V gene: TRBV7-8
J gene: TRBJ2-4
CDR3 protein: CASSPGLAGALAKNIQYF
CDR3 DNA: TGTGCCAGCAGCCCGGGACTAGCGGGGGCCTTAGCCAAAAACATTCAGTACTTC

clone size: .
D gene: .
V gene: TRBV29-1
J gene: TRBJ1-2
CDR3 protein: CSVGGRNGYTF
CDR3 DNA: TGCAGCGTTGGGGGGCGAAATGGCTACACCTTC

clone size: few
D gene: .
V gene: TRBV12-3/TRBV12-4
J gene: TRBJ1-5
CDR3 protein: CASSPPLSPQHF
CDR3 DNA: TGTGCCAGCAGCCCTCCCCTATCACCCCAGCATTTT

clone size: .
D gene: .
V gene: TRBV4-3
J gene: TRBJ1-6
CDR3 protein: CASSADRVNNSPLHF
CDR3 DNA: TGCGCCAGCAGCGCGGACCGTGTTAATAATTCACCCCTCCACTTT

clone size: .
D gene: .
V gene: TRBV7-9
J gene: TRBJ1-1
CDR3 protein: CASSLLWVSAF
CDR3 DNA: TGTGCCAGCAGTTTATTGTGGGTTAGCGCATTT

clone size: .
D gene: TRBD1
V gene: TRBV19
J gene: TRBJ1-1
CDR3 protein: CASSEQGKGANTEAFF
CDR3 DNA: TGTGCCAGTAGTGAACAGGGGAAGGGCGCAAACACTGAAGCTTTCTTT

clone size: .
D gene: .
V gene: TRBV18
J gene: TRBJ2-2
CDR3 protein: CASSPPTGKVGELFF
CDR3 DNA: TGTGCCAGCTCACCACCGACGGGGAAGGTCGGGGAGCTGTTTTTT

clone size: .
D gene: TRBD2
V gene: TRBV3-1/TRBV3-2
J gene: TRBJ2-3
CDR3 protein: CASSQDRLAGADTQYF
CDR3 DNA: TGTGCCAGCAGCCAAGATAGACTAGCGGGAGCCGATACGCAGTATTTT

clone size: .
D gene: .
V gene: TRBV7-8
J gene: TRBJ2-1
CDR3 protein: CASSSFSSVGEQFF
CDR3 DNA: TGTGCCAGCAGCTCGTTCTCTAGCGTCGGTGAGCAGTTCTTC

clone size: .
D gene: TRBD2
V gene: TRBV19
J gene: TRBJ2-3
CDR3 protein: CASKRGGTDTQYF
CDR3 DNA: TGTGCCAGCAAGCGGGGGGGGACAGATACGCAGTATTTT

clone size: .
D gene: TRBD2
V gene: TRBV5-4
J gene: TRBJ2-1
CDR3 protein: CASSLFFGRGSSEQFF
CDR3 DNA: TGTGCCAGCAGCTTGTTTTTCGGGAGGGGTAGTAGTGAGCAGTTCTTC

clone size: few
D gene: .
V gene: TRBV5-1
J gene: TRBJ1-1
CDR3 protein: CASSLDRPKAEAFF
CDR3 DNA: TGCGCCAGCAGCTTGGACAGGCCTAAGGCTGAAGCTTTCTTT

clone size: .
D gene: TRBD1
V gene: TRBV2
J gene: TRBJ1-1
CDR3 protein: CASRGTGSAEAFF
CDR3 DNA: TGTGCCAGCAGAGGGACAGGGTCGGCTGAAGCTTTCTTT

clone size: .
D gene: TRBD2
V gene: TRBV27
J gene: TRBJ2-5
CDR3 protein: CASRRTSFQETQYF
CDR3 DNA: TGTGCCAGCAGGCGGACTAGCTTCCAAGAGACCCAGTACTTC

clone size: .
D gene: TRBD1
V gene: TRBV6-5
J gene: TRBJ1-6
CDR3 protein: CASSYTTGNHSPLHF
CDR3 DNA: TGTGCCAGCAGTTACACGACAGGGAACCATTCACCCCTCCACTTT

clone size: once
D gene: TRBD2
V gene: TRBV2
J gene: TRBJ2-1
CDR3 protein: CASSEFISGSANEQFF
CDR3 DNA: TGTGCCAGCAGTGAGTTCATTAGCGGGAGTGCGAATGAGCAGTTCTTC

clone size: once
D gene: .
V gene: TRBV4-3
J gene: TRBJ1-5
CDR3 protein: CASSQDAGTQHF
CDR3 DNA: TGCGCCAGCAGCCAAGATGCCGGCACCCAGCATTTT

clone size: .
D gene: .
V gene: TRBV6-5
J gene: TRBJ1-5
CDR3 protein: CASSQGLGPQHF
CDR3 DNA: TGTGCCAGCAGCCAGGGCCTAGGGCCCCAGCATTTT

clone size: .
D gene: .
V gene: TRBV27
J gene: TRBJ1-2
CDR3 protein: CASSFKDPNYGYTF
CDR3 DNA: TGTGCCAGCAGTTTTAAGGATCCAAACTATGGCTACACCTTC

clone size: once
D gene: TRBD1
V gene: TRBV5-4
J gene: TRBJ1-2
CDR3 protein: CASSFQGAGGYTF
CDR3 DNA: TGTGCCAGCAGCTTTCAGGGGGCGGGAGGCTACACCTTC

clone size: .
D gene: .
V gene: TRBV5-4
J gene: TRBJ1-2
CDR3 protein: CASSSRVSDVYGYTF
CDR3 DNA: TGTGCCAGCAGCTCTCGAGTGAGCGATGTCTATGGCTACACCTTC

clone size: .
D gene: .
V gene: TRBV9
J gene: TRBJ1-3
CDR3 protein: CASTLDPQGKGNTIYF
CDR3 DNA: TGTGCCAGCACCCTGGATCCCCAGGGGAAGGGAAACACCATATATTTT

clone size: .
D gene: TRBD1
V gene: TRBV9
J gene: TRBJ1-2
CDR3 protein: CASSRDPGQTNYGYTF
CDR3 DNA: TGTGCCAGCAGCAGAGACCCGGGACAGACTAACTATGGCTACACCTTC

clone size: .
D gene: TRBD1
V gene: TRBV6-5
J gene: TRBJ1-5
CDR3 protein: CASSAVTGGNQPQHF
CDR3 DNA: TGTGCCAGCAGCGCTGTGACAGGGGGCAATCAGCCCCAGCATTTT

clone size: .
D gene: TRBD1
V gene: TRBV19
J gene: TRBJ1-4
CDR3 protein: CASSKTGTGRTNEKLFF
CDR3 DNA: TGTGCCAGTAGTAAGACCGGGACAGGGAGGACTAATGAAAAACTGTTTTTT

clone size: .
D gene: .
V gene: TRBV18
J gene: TRBJ1-1
CDR3 protein: CASSPDRGTANTEAFF
CDR3 DNA: TGTGCCAGCTCACCGGACCGTGGGACGGCGAACACTGAAGCTTTCTTT

clone size: .
D gene: TRBD1
V gene: TRBV12-3/TRBV12-4
J gene: TRBJ2-7
CDR3 protein: CASLRQGVYEQYF
CDR3 DNA: TGTGCCAGCCTCCGACAGGGGGTCTACGAGCAGTACTTC

clone size: .
D gene: .
V gene: TRBV4-1
J gene: TRBJ2-4
CDR3 protein: CASSQDSTEYF
CDR3 DNA: TGCGCCAGCAGCCAAGATTCAACAGAGTACTTC

clone size: .
D gene: TRBD1
V gene: TRBV6-5
J gene: TRBJ1-6
CDR3 protein: CASSERWTGNSPLHF
CDR3 DNA: TGTGCCAGCTCCGAACGTTGGACAGGAAATTCACCCCTCCACTTT

clone size: .
D gene: TRBD2
V gene: TRBV4-2
J gene: TRBJ2-1
CDR3 protein: CASSSQRGSSYNEQFF
CDR3 DNA: TGTGCCAGCAGCTCCCAGCGGGGTAGCTCCTACAATGAGCAGTTCTTC

clone size: .
D gene: TRBD2
V gene: TRBV7-2
J gene: TRBJ2-2
CDR3 protein: CASSLRGVTGELFF
CDR3 DNA: TGTGCCAGCAGCTTACGGGGGGTCACCGGGGAGCTGTTTTTT

clone size: .
D gene: .
V gene: TRBV24-1
J gene: TRBJ1-2
CDR3 protein: CATSDGSGMGRYGYTF
CDR3 DNA: TGTGCCACCAGTGATGGGTCAGGGATGGGCCGGTATGGCTACACCTTC

clone size: .
D gene: .
V gene: TRBV5-6
J gene: TRBJ2-7
CDR3 protein: CASSLRSTPLGPF
CDR3 DNA: TGTGCCAGCAGCTTGAGGTCGACTCCGCTCGGTCCGTTC